This is a list of T cell receptor beta chains from one sample in a study of cytotoxic CD8 clonotypes in ibrutinib-treated CLL. Libraries were prepared by immunoSEQ multiplex PCR; TCRdb keeps only in-frame clonotypes and omits some of them. The sample holds over 45,000 clones, roughly 50% seen once. The material sequenced was PBMCs, taken after 24 months of ibrutinib treatment. These receptors were taken from a human donor with chronic lymphocytic leukemia. Both conserved end residues are part of each CDR3. Fields, in order: V gene, D gene, clone size, J gene, CDR3 DNA, CDR3 protein. D genes are given only for firm matches. Rows may omit the clone size; those that give it use once, few, many or a size class.

V gene: TRBV4-2; D gene: TRBD1; clone size: few; J gene: TRBJ1-2; CDR3 DNA: TGTGCCAGCAGCCAAGACTCGGGACAGGCAAGGGGTAACTATGGCTACACCTTC; CDR3 protein: CASSQDSGQARGNYGYTF
V gene: TRBV6-5; D gene: NA; clone size: once; J gene: TRBJ1-6; CDR3 DNA: TGTGCCAGCCGCCGAGGGACAACCTATAATTCACCCCTCCACTTT; CDR3 protein: CASRRGTTYNSPLHF
V gene: TRBV6-1; D gene: NA; clone size: NA; J gene: TRBJ1-5; CDR3 DNA: TGTGCCAGCAAAGGTTTACCCCGGGTTCAGCCCCAGCATTTT; CDR3 protein: CASKGLPRVQPQHF
V gene: TRBV7-8; D gene: TRBD1; clone size: few; J gene: TRBJ1-1; CDR3 DNA: TGTGCCAGCAGCGTGCAGGGGGGGGACACTGAAGCTTTCTTT; CDR3 protein: CASSVQGGDTEAFF
V gene: TRBV19; D gene: TRBD1; clone size: once; J gene: TRBJ2-7; CDR3 DNA: TGTGCCAGTAGTAGGGACAGGGGGCGCGAGCAGTACTTC; CDR3 protein: CASSRDRGREQYF
V gene: TRBV14; D gene: NA; clone size: NA; J gene: TRBJ2-1; CDR3 DNA: TGTGCCAGCAGCCAAGTAGGGGGGGCGATGATACAGTTCTTC; CDR3 protein: CASSQVGGAMIQFF
V gene: TRBV4-1; D gene: TRBD1; clone size: NA; J gene: TRBJ1-5; CDR3 DNA: TGCGCCAGCAGCCAAGATACAGGGGTTGATCAGCCCCAGCATTTT; CDR3 protein: CASSQDTGVDQPQHF
V gene: TRBV2; D gene: NA; clone size: many; J gene: TRBJ2-7; CDR3 DNA: TGTGCCAGCAGTGATCGGGGTAGCCACTACGAGCAGTACTTC; CDR3 protein: CASSDRGSHYEQYF
V gene: TRBV6-1; D gene: NA; clone size: NA; J gene: TRBJ1-5; CDR3 DNA: TGTGCCAGCTTGAGGGGACAGCCCCAGCATTTT; CDR3 protein: CASLRGQPQHF
V gene: TRBV28; D gene: NA; clone size: few; J gene: TRBJ2-7; CDR3 DNA: TGTGCCAGCAGCCGGGGAGGCGGAAACGAGCAGTACTTC; CDR3 protein: CASSRGGGNEQYF
V gene: TRBV11-1; D gene: NA; clone size: NA; J gene: TRBJ1-2; CDR3 DNA: TGTGCCAGCAGCACTCCGCCAGGCTATGGCTACACCTTC; CDR3 protein: CASSTPPGYGYTF
V gene: TRBV5-4; D gene: TRBD1; clone size: NA; J gene: TRBJ1-4; CDR3 DNA: TGTGCCAGCAGCTTGGGACAGGGGCAAAAACTGTTTTTT; CDR3 protein: CASSLGQGQKLFF
V gene: TRBV6-6; D gene: TRBD1; clone size: NA; J gene: TRBJ2-1; CDR3 DNA: TGTGCCAGCAGCATTACAGGGGGCAGGGACAATGAGCAGTTCTTC; CDR3 protein: CASSITGGRDNEQFF
V gene: TRBV5-6; D gene: NA; clone size: NA; J gene: TRBJ1-1; CDR3 DNA: TGTGCCAGCAGCCCGCAGCCTAAGAACACTGAAGCTTTCTTT; CDR3 protein: CASSPQPKNTEAFF
V gene: TRBV5-5; D gene: NA; clone size: once; J gene: TRBJ1-5; CDR3 DNA: TGTGCCAGCAGCGGCGGTTGGCCAGGGGATCAGCCCCAGCATTTT; CDR3 protein: CASSGGWPGDQPQHF
V gene: TRBV6-6; D gene: NA; clone size: few; J gene: TRBJ2-5; CDR3 DNA: TGTGCGAGCAAAGGGGCTGCCCAAGAGACCCAGTACTTC; CDR3 protein: CASKGAAQETQYF
V gene: TRBV7-2; D gene: NA; clone size: NA; J gene: TRBJ1-1; CDR3 DNA: TGTGCCAGCAGCTTAGGGAGCAACACTGAAGCTTTCTTT; CDR3 protein: CASSLGSNTEAFF
V gene: TRBV29-1; D gene: TRBD2; clone size: NA; J gene: TRBJ2-1; CDR3 DNA: TGCAGCGCCGTCCCAGCGGGAAGCTCCTACAATGAGCAGTTCTTC; CDR3 protein: CSAVPAGSSYNEQFF
V gene: TRBV5-6; D gene: TRBD1; clone size: NA; J gene: TRBJ1-2; CDR3 DNA: TGTGCCAGCAGCTTTGGGGCGTACGGGACAGATAATGGCTACACCTTC; CDR3 protein: CASSFGAYGTDNGYTF
V gene: TRBV5-3; D gene: NA; clone size: NA; J gene: TRBJ2-1; CDR3 DNA: TGTGCCAGAAGCTTGGTTGAGCCCCTATCGCAGTTCTTC; CDR3 protein: CARSLVEPLSQFF
V gene: TRBV15; D gene: NA; clone size: few; J gene: TRBJ1-5; CDR3 DNA: TGTGCCACCAGCAGGCCCGATCAGCCCCAGCATTTT; CDR3 protein: CATSRPDQPQHF
V gene: TRBV11-1; D gene: NA; clone size: NA; J gene: TRBJ2-7; CDR3 DNA: TGTGCCAGCAACCTTTTCATAAGGGTAGGAAACTCCTACGAGCAGTACTTC; CDR3 protein: CASNLFIRVGNSYEQYF
V gene: TRBV6-1; D gene: NA; clone size: NA; J gene: TRBJ2-1; CDR3 DNA: TGTGCCAGCGACCAGAGACTTTACAATGAGCAGTTCTTC; CDR3 protein: CASDQRLYNEQFF
V gene: TRBV7-2; D gene: NA; clone size: NA; J gene: TRBJ2-1; CDR3 DNA: TGTGCCAGCAGCCAAAAAGTTAGCGGCTCCGGCAGCTCCTACAATGAGCAGTTCTTC; CDR3 protein: CASSQKVSGSGSSYNEQFF
V gene: TRBV28; D gene: TRBD1; clone size: few; J gene: TRBJ1-1; CDR3 DNA: TGTGCCAGCCGACAGGGGTTGATGAACACTGAAGCTTTCTTT; CDR3 protein: CASRQGLMNTEAFF
V gene: TRBV5-6; D gene: NA; clone size: NA; J gene: TRBJ2-7; CDR3 DNA: TGTGCCAGCAAGTGGGGCTCAACCTACGAGCAGTACTTC; CDR3 protein: CASKWGSTYEQYF
V gene: TRBV19; D gene: NA; clone size: NA; J gene: TRBJ2-2; CDR3 DNA: TGTGCCAGTACTCATAGGGGTCCCGGGGAGCTGTTTTTT; CDR3 protein: CASTHRGPGELFF
V gene: TRBV6-6; D gene: NA; clone size: NA; J gene: TRBJ2-1; CDR3 DNA: TGTGCCAGCAGTTATCTGCAGGGACCCAATGAGCAGTTCTTC; CDR3 protein: CASSYLQGPNEQFF
V gene: TRBV6-5; D gene: NA; clone size: NA; J gene: TRBJ1-1; CDR3 DNA: TGTGCCAGCAGTGAACGCGGACGGATGACTGAAGCTTTCTTT; CDR3 protein: CASSERGRMTEAFF